The rows below give T cell receptor beta chains drawn from one sample of a study of response to subunit inactivated influenza vaccine. In TCRdb, the RT-PCR reads were re-called with MiXCR into one record per CDR3 protein. The sample carries roughly 700,000 distinct CDR3 sequences, more than 11% recorded once. Sample: PBMCs from blood, taken 14 to 15 days before vaccination. Receptor source: a man aged 50 or older who received an inactivated influenza vaccine. Both conserved end residues are part of each CDR3. A D gene is named only where the DNA matches it firmly. Rows may omit the clone size; those that give it use once, few, many or a size class.

size	V	J	D	CDR3	DNA
few	TRBV4-3	TRBJ2-2	.	CASSQEPSRRNTGELFF	TGCGCCAGCAGCCAAGAGCCAAGTCGGAGAAACACCGGGGAGCTGTTTTTT
.	TRBV7-9	TRBJ2-3	.	CASSFPNEDTQYF	TGTGCCAGCAGCTTCCCCAACGAGGATACGCAGTATTTT
.	TRBV5-1	TRBJ2-5	.	CASSLGPTGSQETQYF	TGCGCCAGCAGCTTGGGGCCAACAGGCTCCCAAGAGACCCAGTACTTC
few	TRBV20-1	TRBJ2-3	TRBD2	CSANPGLAGDSTDTQYF	TGCAGTGCAAATCCGGGACTAGCGGGAGACAGCACAGATACGCAGTATTTT
many	TRBV28	TRBJ2-1	.	CASSLLGSQSSYNEQFF	TGTGCCAGCAGTCTGCTGGGGTCCCAGAGCTCCTACAATGAGCAGTTCTTC
few	TRBV10-3	TRBJ2-7	.	CAISEDGGSSYEQYF	TGTGCCATCAGTGAAGACGGAGGGAGCTCCTACGAGCAGTACTTC
few	TRBV3-1	TRBJ1-1	.	CASSRGAWVNTEAFF	TGTGCCAGCAGCCGGGGGGCGTGGGTGAACACTGAAGCTTTCTTT
.	TRBV7-9	TRBJ2-5	TRBD2	CASSILADQETQYF	TGTGCCAGCAGCATACTAGCGGATCAAGAGACCCAGTACTTC
.	TRBV12-3/TRBV12-4	TRBJ2-5	.	CASSLSSGLTQYF	TGTGCCAGCAGTTTAAGTTCCGGCCTCACCCAGTACTTC
.	TRBV29-1	TRBJ2-3	.	CSGDPAGTQYF	TGCAGCGGTGACCCTGCGGGAACGCAGTATTTT
.	TRBV2	TRBJ1-5	.	CASSDRGWSNQPQHF	TGTGCCAGCAGTGACCGGGGATGGAGCAATCAGCCCCAGCATTTT
.	TRBV18	TRBJ2-3	TRBD1	CASSPSRGLTDTQYF	TGTGCCAGCTCACCCTCGAGGGGGCTCACAGATACGCAGTATTTT
few	TRBV7-9	TRBJ2-7	.	CASSLAGGQDEQYF	TGTGCCAGCAGCTTAGCGGGGGGGCAGGACGAGCAGTACTTC
.	TRBV11-2	TRBJ2-4	.	CASSLARVKNIQYF	TGTGCCAGCAGCTTAGCCAGGGTAAAAAACATTCAGTACTTC
.	TRBV9	TRBJ2-7	.	CASSATANSYEQYF	TGTGCCAGCAGCGCAACAGCAAACTCCTACGAGCAGTACTTC
few	TRBV6-2/TRBV6-3	TRBJ2-1	TRBD2	CASSSGTSGRSYNEQFF	TGTGCCAGCAGTTCCGGGACTAGCGGGAGGTCCTACAATGAGCAGTTCTTC
.	TRBV6-2/TRBV6-3	TRBJ2-7	.	CASTQRGYEQYF	TGTGCCAGCACCCAACGGGGCTACGAGCAGTACTTC
few	TRBV20-1	TRBJ1-1	TRBD1	CSARDRVDSEAFF	TGCAGTGCACGCGACAGGGTGGACAGTGAAGCTTTCTTT
few	TRBV6-1	TRBJ1-5	.	CASGVGNQPQHF	TGTGCCAGCGGTGTAGGAAATCAGCCCCAGCATTTT
.	TRBV20-1	TRBJ2-4	TRBD2	CSASGGGSKNIQYF	TGCAGTGCTAGTGGCGGGGGGTCCAAAAACATTCAGTACTTC
.	TRBV27	TRBJ2-3	TRBD2	CASSLIAGGAEDTQYF	TGTGCCAGCAGTTTAATAGCGGGGGGCGCAGAGGATACGCAGTATTTT
.	TRBV7-9	TRBJ2-1	.	CASSPPSGGNEQFF	TGTGCCAGCAGTCCCCCGTCTGGCGGCAATGAGCAGTTCTTC
.	TRBV2	TRBJ2-7	TRBD2	CASSGGLQNSYEQYF	TGTGCCAGCAGTGGGGGACTACAAAACTCCTACGAGCAGTACTTC
many	TRBV5-1	TRBJ2-3	.	CASNPPNSDTQYF	TGCGCCAGCAACCCCCCCAATTCAGATACGCAGTATTTT
.	TRBV12-3/TRBV12-4	TRBJ2-2	TRBD1	CASSPRTGVTGELFF	TGTGCCAGCAGTCCAAGGACAGGGGTCACCGGGGAGCTGTTTTTT
many	TRBV12-3/TRBV12-4	TRBJ1-5	TRBD1	CASSPRGYSNQPQHF	TGTGCCAGCAGTCCCAGGGGGTATAGCAATCAGCCCCAGCATTTT
few	TRBV6-1	TRBJ2-2	TRBD1	CASRGRQGGAGELFF	TGTGCCAGCAGGGGCCGACAGGGGGGCGCCGGGGAGCTGTTTTTT
.	TRBV11-3	TRBJ2-1	.	CASSPGTRGGDEQFF	TGTGCCAGCAGCCCCGGGACTAGAGGGGGCGATGAGCAGTTCTTC